This T cell receptor (beta chain) was captured in a study of blood T cell repertoires in COVID-19. This clone was observed a few times. Method: immunoSEQ multiplex PCR; TCRdb's copy keeps in-frame clones and lacks some. The table records 90,000 to 110,000 clones, approximately 82% of them present only once. The sequence was obtained from a woman older than 75 with active or convalescent COVID-19. The sequencing sample was made of peripheral blood.

The CDR3 nucleotides read TGTGCCAGCAGCTTACTAGGAGGCTCCTACAATGAGCAGTTCTTC. It encodes CASSLLGGSYNEQFF. The rearrangement uses TRBV11-2 and TRBJ2-1; possibly TRBD2 for D (5 bases). V gave up 2 bases and J gave up 0 bases, with 8 bases separating them. Germline lookup yields CDR1 SGHAT and CDR2 FQNNGV. This CDR3 comprises 15 residues.